This T cell receptor (beta chain) was recorded in a study of shared clonotypes between healthy human individuals. As defined, naive CD8 cells were CD45RO-negative and positively selected for CCR7, with terminally differentiated effector memory CD45RA+ cells excluded. Assay used: immunoSEQ multiplex PCR; TCRdb lists only in-frame clones, some missing. The sample has 2 million or so clones; over 85% are singletons. The CDR3 is 15 amino acids. CDR1 is SGHTS and CDR2 is YDEGEE in the germline V gene. V gave up 4 bases and J gave up 6 bases; unmatched junction bases: 11. V usage is TRBV5-8 and J usage is TRBJ2-7; 9 bases agree with TRBD1. The sequence derives from a man aged 18-30 years in good health. Sequenced input: naive CD8+ T cells sorted from blood. In DNA, the CDR3 is TGTGCCAGCAGCGACGGGACAGGGTATAGTAGCGAGCAGTACTTC. This encodes CASSDGTGYSSEQYF. Together with reference TRBV5-8 and TRBJ2-7, the CDR3 gives the full variable domain: EAGVTQSPTHLIKTRGQQATLRCSPISGHTSVYWYQQALGLGLQFLLWYDEGEERNRGNFPPRFSGRQFPNYSSELNVNALELEDSALYLCASSDGTGYSSEQYFGPGTRLTVT.